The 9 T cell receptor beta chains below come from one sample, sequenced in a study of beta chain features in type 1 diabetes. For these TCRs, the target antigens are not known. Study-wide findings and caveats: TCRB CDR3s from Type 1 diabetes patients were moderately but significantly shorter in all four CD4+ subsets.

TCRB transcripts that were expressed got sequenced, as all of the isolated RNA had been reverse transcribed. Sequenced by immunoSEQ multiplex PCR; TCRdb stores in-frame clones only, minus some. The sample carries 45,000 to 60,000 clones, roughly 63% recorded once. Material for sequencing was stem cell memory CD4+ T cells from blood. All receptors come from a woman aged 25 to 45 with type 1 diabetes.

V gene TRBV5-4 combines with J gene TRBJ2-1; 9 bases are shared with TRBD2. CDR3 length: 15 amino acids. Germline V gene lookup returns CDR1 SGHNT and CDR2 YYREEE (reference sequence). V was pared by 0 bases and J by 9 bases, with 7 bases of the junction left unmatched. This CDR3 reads CASSLASGIGREQFF. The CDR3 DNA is TGTGCCAGCAGCTTGGCTAGCGGGATTGGTCGTGAGCAGTTCTTC.

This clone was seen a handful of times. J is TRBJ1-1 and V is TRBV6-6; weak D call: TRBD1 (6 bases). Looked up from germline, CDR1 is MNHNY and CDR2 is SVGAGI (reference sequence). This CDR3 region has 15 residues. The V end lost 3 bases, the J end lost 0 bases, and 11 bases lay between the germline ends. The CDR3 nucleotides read TGTGCCAGCAGTTATCCGGGACACCTGAACACTGAAGCTTTCTTT. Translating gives CASSYPGHLNTEAFF.

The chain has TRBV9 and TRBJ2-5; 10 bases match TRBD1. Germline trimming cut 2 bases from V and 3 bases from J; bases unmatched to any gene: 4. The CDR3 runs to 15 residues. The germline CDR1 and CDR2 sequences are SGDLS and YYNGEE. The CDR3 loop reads CASSVLGTGEETQYF. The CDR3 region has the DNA TGTGCCAGCAGCGTGTTAGGGACAGGGGAAGAGACCCAGTACTTC. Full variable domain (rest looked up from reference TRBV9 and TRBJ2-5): DSGVTQTPKHLITATGQRVTLRCSPRSGDLSVYWYQQSLDQGLQFLIQYYNGEERAKGNILERFSAQQFPDLHSELNLSSLELGDSALYFCASSVLGTGEETQYFGPGTRLLVL.

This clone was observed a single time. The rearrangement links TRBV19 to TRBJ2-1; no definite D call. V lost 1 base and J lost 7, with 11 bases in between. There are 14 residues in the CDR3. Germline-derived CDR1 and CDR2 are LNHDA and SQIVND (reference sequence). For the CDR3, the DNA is TGTGCCAGTAGTATAGGTTTTTCGGGTAATGAGCAGTTCTTC. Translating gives CASSIGFSGNEQFF.

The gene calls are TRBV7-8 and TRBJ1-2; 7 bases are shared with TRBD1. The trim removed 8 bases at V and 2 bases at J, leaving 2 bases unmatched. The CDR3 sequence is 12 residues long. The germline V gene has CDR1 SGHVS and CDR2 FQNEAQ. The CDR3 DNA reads TGTGCCAGCGCGGGACAGAACTATGGCTACACCTTC. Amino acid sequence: CASAGQNYGYTF. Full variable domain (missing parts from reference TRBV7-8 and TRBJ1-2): GAGVSQSPRYKVAKRGQDVALRCDPISGHVSLFWYQQALGQGPEFLTYFQNEAQLDKSGLPSDRFFAERPEGSVSTLKIQRTQQEDSAVYLCASAGQNYGYTFGSGTRLTVV.

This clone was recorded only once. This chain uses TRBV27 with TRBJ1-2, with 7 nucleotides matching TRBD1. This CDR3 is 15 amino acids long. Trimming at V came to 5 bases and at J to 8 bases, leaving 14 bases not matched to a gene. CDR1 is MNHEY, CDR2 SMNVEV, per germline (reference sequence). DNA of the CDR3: TGTGCCAGCAGTCCTTTCAATAGACAGGGCCTCGGCTACACCTTC. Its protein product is CASSPFNRQGLGYTF.

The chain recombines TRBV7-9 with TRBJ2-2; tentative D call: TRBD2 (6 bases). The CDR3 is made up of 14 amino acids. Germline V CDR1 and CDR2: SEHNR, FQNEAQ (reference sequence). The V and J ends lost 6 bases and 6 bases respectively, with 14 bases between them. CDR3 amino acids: CASRWGDRSGELFF. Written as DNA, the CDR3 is TGTGCCAGCAGGTGGGGGGACCGGTCCGGGGAGCTGTTTTTT.

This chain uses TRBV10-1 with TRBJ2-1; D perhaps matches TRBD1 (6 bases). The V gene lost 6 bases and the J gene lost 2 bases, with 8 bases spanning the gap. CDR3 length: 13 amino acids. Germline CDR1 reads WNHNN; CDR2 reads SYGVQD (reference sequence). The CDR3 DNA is TGCGCCAGCAGCAGGGGTCCCTACAATGAGCAGTTCTTC. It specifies CASSRGPYNEQFF.

CDR3 bases: TGCGCCAGCAGCTTACGGACAGGGGGTCCCTACGAGCAGTACTTC. Translation gives CASSLRTGGPYEQYF. V and J are TRBV5-1 and TRBJ2-7, with 10 bases matching TRBD1. The CDR3 is made up of 15 amino acids. V lost 2 bases to trimming and J lost 2 bases; unmatched junction nucleotides: 4. Germline V gene data show CDR1 as SGHRS and CDR2 as YFSETQ.